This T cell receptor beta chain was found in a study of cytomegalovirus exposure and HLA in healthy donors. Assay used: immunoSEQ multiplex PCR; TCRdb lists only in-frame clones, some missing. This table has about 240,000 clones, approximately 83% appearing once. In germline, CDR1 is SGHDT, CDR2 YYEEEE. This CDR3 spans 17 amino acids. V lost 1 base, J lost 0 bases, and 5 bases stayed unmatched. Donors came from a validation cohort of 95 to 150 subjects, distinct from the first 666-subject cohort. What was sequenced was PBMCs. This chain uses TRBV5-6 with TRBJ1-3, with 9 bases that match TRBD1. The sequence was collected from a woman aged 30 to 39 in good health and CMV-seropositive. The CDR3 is CASSLFTGGNSGNTIYF. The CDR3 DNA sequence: TGTGCCAGCAGCTTGTTCACAGGGGGCAACTCTGGAAACACCATATATTTT. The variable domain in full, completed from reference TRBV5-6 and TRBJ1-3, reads DAGVTQSPTHLIKTRGQQVTLRCSPKSGHDTVSWYQQALGQGPQFIFQYYEEEERQRGNFPDRFSGHQFPNYSSELNVNALLLGDSALYLCASSLFTGGNSGNTIYFGEGSWLTVV.